This TCR beta chain was recovered during a study of CD4+ T cells in melanoma. The CDR3 is 14 amino acids. Germline V gene sequence: CDR1 SGHDN, CDR2 FVKESK. V lost 6 bases to trimming and J lost 10 bases, with 21 bases between them. Sequencing used immunoSEQ multiplex PCR; TCRdb keeps in-frame clones, though not all of them. Of about 4,900 clones in the sample, about two thirds were seen once. Overall study findings and caveats: In melanoma, neoantigen-specific CD4+ T cells reportedly differed in differentiation state.

Regarding this clone: Antigen unknown.

The chain has TRBV14 and TRBJ1-1, with a possible D match to TRBD1 (6 bases). This receptor was taken from a human donor with melanoma. Material for sequencing was cells from a culture (not recorded whether cultured in vitro). The CDR3 region is CASRRTLQGSRAFF. Written as DNA, the CDR3 is TGTGCCAGCAGACGAACGTTACAGGGTTCGAGAGCTTTCTTT.